This record concerns one TCR beta chain sequence. The data are from a study of shared clonotypes between healthy human individuals. The germline V gene has CDR1 MNHEY and CDR2 SMNVEV (reference sequence). Trimming left V 4 bases short and J 5 bases short, with 8 bases between. This CDR3 is built from 13 residues. CD45RO-negative CD8 cells positively selected for CCR7 made up the naive population, which excluded terminally differentiated effector memory CD45RA+ cells. Here immunoSEQ multiplex PCR was the method, and the copy in TCRdb shows in-frame clones only, minus some. The repertoire holds about 2 million clones, with just under 95% as singletons.

The sample taken for sequencing was naive CD8+ T cells sorted from blood. The sequence was obtained from a man younger than 30 in good health. This chain links TRBV27 with TRBJ2-2; D uncertain. This chain's CDR3 is CASSSWITGELFF. In DNA, the CDR3 is TGTGCCAGCAGTTCGTGGATAACCGGGGAGCTGTTTTTT.